In this sample, the clone carrying this TCR beta chain turned up a few times. What it recognizes is unknown. The authors drew approximately 9 milliliters of peripheral blood from each donor. Germline CDR1 and CDR2: SGDLS and YYNGEE. With 0 bases removed from V and 1 base from J, the gap between germline ends came to 15 bases. The CDR3 covers 17 residues. The sample belongs to a study of blood T cells in healthy people across ages. Study observations and caveats: Diversity estimates from one million T cells were considered underestimates. Long-lived donors exceeded aged donors in naive CD4+ cells and diversity.

Next came a second PCR, run for about 7 to 12 cycles, which used a sample-barcoded 5' primer along with a J-beta primer mix. TCRdb reprocessed the 5' RACE reads with MiXCR, giving one entry per CDR3 protein. Here the sample spans under 2 million distinct CDR3 sequences, around 36% being singletons. Sequenced sample: blood. The rearrangement links TRBV9 to TRBJ2-3, with no clear D. This TCR was sampled from a woman aged 25 to 39 in good health. The DNA for the CDR3 is TGTGCCAGCAGCGTAGGCGACTCTGGCACTGGCACAGATACGCAGTATTTT. Translation: CASSVGDSGTGTDTQYF.